The following is a TCR beta chain sequence with its context. What it binds is not known. This record comes from a study of cytomegalovirus exposure and HLA in healthy donors. Study-wide results and caveats: Productive rates of about 87% or about 30% were seen for most TCR beta V segments in an earlier analysis. Analysis was carried out at a later point, and it linked a missense DCLRE1C variant to TCR beta V- and J-gene trimming.

In the PCR, 60 Vbeta and 13 Jbeta primers were used. Generated by immunoSEQ multiplex PCR, the TCRdb table keeps only in-frame clones and is missing some. The data hold around 100,000 clones, with 65% to 75% observed a single time. Germline CDR1 is LGHNA and CDR2 is YSLEER. The germline V and J ends were trimmed by 3 bases and 2 bases, with 13 bases remaining between them. This CDR3 contains 15 residues. The specimen sequenced was PBMCs. The chain joins TRBV4-3 to TRBJ2-5; weak D call: TRBD2 (6 bases). The TCR originated in a man aged 25-45 years in good health and CMV-seropositive. Here the CDR3 reads CASSQGIAAQETQYF. DNA for the CDR3: TGCGCCAGCAGCCAGGGAATAGCGGCACAAGAGACCCAGTACTTC.